This TCR beta chain is from a study of shared clonotypes between healthy human individuals (dated by TCRdb to 2019 to 2021). Concerning the study at large: The cohort included three men and a couple of women between 18 and 49 years of age. Per donor, three plates each were used for CD4 naive and CD4 memory, two for CD8 naive, and one for CD8 memory. Between about 0.85 and 9.5 billion PBMCs per donor were obtained by leukapheresis. To increase sequencing depth and limit assay-specific biases, different laboratories used diverse techniques to prepare libraries and sequence TCR repertoires. To estimate repertoire size and how much clonotypes are shared between individuals, the study performed deep sequencing of blood TCR repertoires from 4 to 6 healthy adults.

Paper-wide results and their limitations: The small number of donors limited the genetic and exposure-history diversity represented. Across a few donors, roughly 5.4% of naive CD4, 3% to 4% of naive CD8, roughly 2.2% of memory CD4, and approximately 0.4% of memory CD8 clonotypes were shared. Higher generation probabilities were observed for clonotypes shared by all four sorted-subset donors than for non-shared clonotypes. Pairwise subsampling indicated that sequencing depth was expected to affect the degree of clonotype sharing among donors. Even with the large sequencing depth, rarefaction of the sorted-subset datasets indicated that sequencing was incomplete. Sampling was restricted to blood, and TCR repertoires in tissue are likely to differ from TCR repertoires in blood. Naive subsets generally had larger estimated clonotype richness than memory subsets.

V sheds 2 bases and J sheds 0 bases, leaving 11 bases between their ends. The CDR3 measures 15 amino acids from cysteine to phenylalanine. The only DNA kept is the CDR3, 45 bases in frame from the first base. CDR1 and CDR2 are read off the germline V gene as MGHDK and SYGVNS. Using the deep immunoSEQ assay, TCR CDR3 regions were amplified from genomic DNA by multiplex PCR. For each cell subset, the extracted genomic DNA was distributed evenly across all wells of several immunoSEQ 96-well plates, and each plate served as one replicate. Each replicate PCR for sorted subsets received about 220 ng genomic DNA, equal to tens of thousands of T cell genomes. The purified libraries were quantified using a Qubit 3.0 fluorometer, sized with a Bioanalyzer 2100, and then quantified again using the KAPA Library Quantification kit. Every immunoSEQ 96-well plate was sequenced on a separate single-read 150-cycle Illumina NextSeq 550 flow cell. On the authors' methods: Because the immunoSEQ output included only junctional sequences and no quality scores, the filtering could not be the same as the filtering used for full-length reads. To assign V/J genes and CDR3, sequences were annotated against IMGT germline references using PyIR, a Python wrapper for IgBLAST v1.9. Any read was removed if the V/J assignment was weak (E-value above 1e-6), the CDR3 was missing, or the read contained stop codons, out-of-frame junctions, or ambiguous translated residues. V3J clonotypes were defined as sequences sharing an identical inferred V gene, J gene, and CDR3 amino acid sequence. Percentage overlap between repertoires was calculated by dividing the number of shared unique clonotypes by the size of the smaller repertoire. Three approaches were used to assess repertoire richness: RTK rarefaction, the Chao1 estimator, and Recon v2.1 estimates of unobserved clonotypes. Generation probabilities were computed with OLGA for all TCRbeta clonotypes obtained by the gDNA method from a handful of donors. The clones in this table, taken by TCRdb from immuneACCESS, are in-frame only. Not every clone is retained; where verified, under half of the shortfall comes from an unresolved V gene, and the cause of the rest is unknown. Clonal size and the V and J genes are those of that table, whereas D and trimming came from the DNA. This sample has under 1 million clones in its table, and almost 95% of those were observed once. In total, the top ten clones hold less than 25% of the sample.

Of note for this clone: No antigen is known for it. Per-nucleotide qualities are absent, and no much larger clonotype sits a single base away.

CD8 naive samples were CD45RO-negative cells positively selected for CCR7, giving a CD45RA+CCR7+ population that excluded TemRA cells. The donors were healthy, HIV-negative adults who had no recently reported acute infections or vaccinations. All donors were Caucasian adults living in Nashville, Tennessee, USA. Blood was obtained by leukapheresis, after which PBMCs were separated by Ficoll-Histopaque density gradient centrifugation and cryopreserved in liquid nitrogen vapor phase. Analytical flow cytometry was used to check the purity and quantity of each magnetically sorted T cell population. From each sorted fraction, genomic DNA was isolated and quantified by UV absorbance on a Nanodrop 2000c.

Material: naive CD8+ T cells sorted from blood. The cell subset or site label, read with the paper, signifies: CD45RA+CCR7+. Recombination connected TRBV25-1 to TRBJ2-7, with a weak D call of TRBD2 (5 bases match). This TCR was recovered from a man aged 25 to 40 in good health. The CDR3 protein sequence reads: CASSEGGTDSYEQYF. The bases read TGTGCCAGCAGTGAAGGAGGTACAGACTCCTACGAGCAGTACTTC.